The rows below give T cell receptor beta chains drawn from one sample of a study of graft-versus-host responses after intestinal transplantation. No antigen has been assigned to these receptors. Assay used: immunoSEQ multiplex PCR; TCRdb lists only in-frame clones, some missing. Of approximately 82,000 clones listed, around 93% are singletons. This specimen was unstimulated CD8+ T cells sorted from spleen or lymph node cells, taken before transplant. These receptors all come from a human donor who was the organ donor for an intestinal transplant. Both conserved end residues are part of each CDR3. The D gene is left open where the match is weak. Expanded clones are given a class, and other clones once, few, many or no size at all.

D	V	J	size	DNA	CDR3
TRBD1	TRBV6-6	TRBJ1-2	.	TGTGCCAGCAGTTACTCGAGCGGACAGGGAAGTGGCTACACCTTC	CASSYSSGQGSGYTF
.	TRBV19	TRBJ2-7	.	TGTGCCAGTAGTGCCACTCCGGACGAGCAGTACTTC	CASSATPDEQYF
TRBD2	TRBV5-1	TRBJ2-2	.	TGCGCCAGCAGCTTGGCATTGGCGGGGGGGCCCGACGGGGAGCTGTTTTTT	CASSLALAGGPDGELFF
TRBD2	TRBV27	TRBJ2-1	.	TGTGCCAGCACTAAACCCCCCTCCTTGACTAGCGGGATCCGGTACAATGAGCAGTTCTTC	CASTKPPSLTSGIRYNEQFF
.	TRBV5-4	TRBJ2-3	.	TGTGCCAGCGGCCACCCCTTGCGGGGTGGGGCCCCAGATACGCAGTATTTT	CASGHPLRGGAPDTQYF
.	TRBV27	TRBJ2-2	.	TGTGCCAGCAGTTTTAGTAGCCTCGGGGAGCTGTTTTTT	CASSFSSLGELFF
TRBD2	TRBV11-1	TRBJ2-3	.	TGTGCCAGCAGCCGGACAGTAGCGGGAGGGCCCGCAGATACGCAGTATTTT	CASSRTVAGGPADTQYF
.	TRBV7-8	TRBJ2-5	few	TGTGCCAGCAGCCTATGGGCCGGGAGCCAAGAGACCCAGTACTTC	CASSLWAGSQETQYF
TRBD1	TRBV2	TRBJ2-2	once	TGTGCCAGCAGGTCAACACAGGGGGGTGGGACCGGGGAGCTGTTTTTT	CASRSTQGGGTGELFF
.	TRBV10-3	TRBJ2-7	.	TGTGCCATCAGTGAGGGAGGGCGATCCTACGAGCAGTACTTC	CAISEGGRSYEQYF
.	TRBV5-6	TRBJ2-1	.	TGTGCCAGCAGCTCCGGGGTAGCGGCCTACAATGAGCAGTTCTTC	CASSSGVAAYNEQFF
.	TRBV29-1	TRBJ1-5	.	TGCAGCGTATGGGGCAGTGAGGGGGATAGCAATCAGCCCCAGCATTTT	CSVWGSEGDSNQPQHF
.	TRBV6-6	TRBJ2-1	.	TGTGCCAGCACCGAAGCTAGCTCCTACAATGAGCAGTTCTTC	CASTEASSYNEQFF
.	TRBV5-8	TRBJ2-2	.	TGTGCCAGCAGCCCTTTACAGGGTACGGGGTCGTTAGGGGAGCTGTTTTTT	CASSPLQGTGSLGELFF
.	TRBV19	TRBJ1-2	.	TGTGCCAGTAGTATAGGAGGCAGGGCTCGCGGCTACACCTTC	CASSIGGRARGYTF
.	TRBV4-3	TRBJ2-1	.	TGCGCCAGCAGCCAAGAAACCTACTCCTACAATGAGCAGTTCTTC	CASSQETYSYNEQFF
TRBD2	TRBV6-6	TRBJ2-7	.	TGTGCCAGCAGTTACTCGGCGGGGGGGCTCTACGAGCAGTACTTC	CASSYSAGGLYEQYF
.	TRBV7-2	TRBJ1-1	.	TGTGCCAGCAGCTTATCTCAGGGGAACACTGAAGCTTTCTTT	CASSLSQGNTEAFF
TRBD1	TRBV5-6	TRBJ1-6	.	TGTGCCAGCAGCACAGGGGTAGATAATTCACCCCTCCACTTT	CASSTGVDNSPLHF
.	TRBV10-1	TRBJ2-2	.	TGCGCCACTGTAGGGGAGGCCGGCACCGGGGAGCTGTTTTTT	CATVGEAGTGELFF
TRBD1	TRBV27	TRBJ1-6	.	TGTGCCAGCAGTTTATTGGGACAGGAAAATTCACCCCTCCACTTT	CASSLLGQENSPLHF
.	TRBV7-2	TRBJ2-7	.	TGTGCCAGCAGCTTAGAGGAGTCGTACGAGCAGTACTTC	CASSLEESYEQYF
TRBD2	TRBV11-3	TRBJ2-5	.	TGTGCCAGCAGCACGCAGCGGGGGGGATACCAAGAGACCCAGTACTTC	CASSTQRGGYQETQYF
.	TRBV15	TRBJ1-1	.	TGTGCCACCAGCAGAGATTCCGGGGGGTGGACTGAAGCTTTCTTT	CATSRDSGGWTEAFF
TRBD1	TRBV6-1	TRBJ2-7	few	TGTGCCAGCAGGACAGGGGGGAGATACGAGCAGTACTTC	CASRTGGRYEQYF
TRBD1	TRBV14	TRBJ2-3	.	TGTGCCAGCAGCTCGACAGGGGCCCTAACAGATACGCAGTATTTT	CASSSTGALTDTQYF
.	TRBV28	TRBJ2-7	.	TGTGCCAGCAGTGCAGGGTATCTGGCCTACGAGCAGTACTTC	CASSAGYLAYEQYF
.	TRBV28	TRBJ2-2	once	TGTGCCAGCAGTTTACGGCCGACTGCAACCGGGGAGCTGTTTTTT	CASSLRPTATGELFF
.	TRBV6-5	TRBJ2-2	.	TGTGCCAGCAGTTTCCGTCACAGCCTCGGGGAGCTGTTTTTT	CASSFRHSLGELFF
TRBD1	TRBV27	TRBJ2-7	.	TGTGCCAGCAGTTCGGGGACAGCTACCTACGAGCAGTACTTC	CASSSGTATYEQYF
.	TRBV5-4	TRBJ2-2	.	TGTGCCGACAGCAGTGGCACCGGGGAGCTGTTTTTT	CADSSGTGELFF
.	TRBV18	TRBJ2-3	.	TGTGCCAGCTCGTGGGGCCGCCGGATCACAGATACGCAGTATTTT	CASSWGRRITDTQYF
.	TRBV13	TRBJ2-5	.	TGTGCCAGCAGCCCCCGGAGAAGCGGAGAGACCCAGTACTTC	CASSPRRSGETQYF
.	TRBV28	TRBJ2-1	.	TGTGCCAGCAGTTTAAACTGGCAGGGCCAGTTCTTC	CASSLNWQGQFF
TRBD2	TRBV7-3	TRBJ2-1	.	TGTGCCAGCACCCCGGGACTAGCGGGAGATGAGCAGTTCTTC	CASTPGLAGDEQFF
.	TRBV27	TRBJ2-5	.	TGTGCCAGCAGCCGAACTAGCTCAACGAGCGTAGAGACCCAGTACTTC	CASSRTSSTSVETQYF
.	TRBV30	TRBJ1-2	few	TGTGCCTGGAGTGTAGGGACAAAAGGCTACACCTTC	CAWSVGTKGYTF
.	TRBV9	TRBJ2-7	.	TGTGCCAGCAGCCCCCTCGGGGACTACGAGCAGTACTTC	CASSPLGDYEQYF
TRBD1	TRBV7-9	TRBJ1-1	.	TGTGCCAGCAGGCCAGACAGGGGTGGCACTGAAGCTTTCTTT	CASRPDRGGTEAFF
TRBD1	TRBV28	TRBJ2-7	.	TGTGCCAGCATCGGACAGGGTGGCGAGCAGTACTTC	CASIGQGGEQYF
TRBD2	TRBV5-1	TRBJ2-3	.	TGCGCCAGCAGCCGCAGCGGGAGAACAGATACGCAGTATTTT	CASSRSGRTDTQYF
TRBD1	TRBV7-6	TRBJ2-7	.	TGTGCCAGCAGCCCGTCGGGACAGGGGGAGGACGAGCAGTACTTC	CASSPSGQGEDEQYF
.	TRBV9	TRBJ2-7	.	TGTGCCAGCAGCGTAGGAGGGCGTGCGGTCGAGCAGTACTTC	CASSVGGRAVEQYF
TRBD1	TRBV5-8	TRBJ1-2	.	TGTGCCAGCAGCTCCGGACAGGGGGCACATGGCTACACCTTC	CASSSGQGAHGYTF
.	TRBV2	TRBJ1-4	.	TGTGCCAGCAACTTGGGGCGGATTAATGAAAAACTGTTTTTT	CASNLGRINEKLFF
.	TRBV7-9	TRBJ1-6	.	TGTGCCAGCAGCCTCTTAGCCCCACGATACGGTAATTCACCCCTCCACTTT	CASSLLAPRYGNSPLHF